This T cell receptor beta chain was recorded in a study of T cell clones after liver transplantation. On the study more broadly: Immunosuppression withdrawal was tried within 2 years after liver transplantation in this trial. A pre-transplant mixed lymphocyte reaction with TCRbeta sequencing defined graft-donor-reactive clones followed in post-transplant blood.

Comment on this clone: What it binds is unknown.

The CDR3 totals 14 residues. V lost 6 bases, J lost 7 bases, and 15 bases lay in between. The germline V gene has CDR1 LNHDA and CDR2 SQIVND (reference sequence). Profiled with immunoSEQ multiplex PCR; TCRdb holds only in-frame clones, not every one. Among tens of thousands of clones listed, around four fifths were seen once. CD3+CD4+ and CD3+CD8+ cells were FACS-sorted from thawed unstimulated PBMCs. Study outcomes and limitations: Conclusions were preliminary, with small, heterogeneous patient groups.

V usage is TRBV19 and J usage is TRBJ2-2, with D perhaps being TRBD1 or TRBD2 (5 bases each). Sequencing was performed on CD4+ T cells from blood, taken 45 to 47 months after liver transplant. The sequence came from a human patient who received a liver transplant. Some T cells may originate from the graft donor. The CDR3 DNA is TGTGCCAGTAGCGAAAGGAATGGGGGCGGGGAGCTGTTTTTT. It translates to CASSERNGGGELFF.